Described below is a single T cell receptor (beta chain) sequence and its context. The target antigen is unknown. This entry comes from a study of identifying expanded T cells in peripheral blood. General study results and limits: About 1.2 clones differed between technical replicates, versus roughly 16 and 20 over time. Two-week clone count variance significantly increased as total template count grew.

Method: immunoSEQ multiplex PCR; TCRdb's copy keeps in-frame clones and lacks some. The sample yields more than 80,000 clones, approximately 88% seen once. The V end lost 3 bases, the J end lost 4 bases, and 10 bases lay between the germline ends. In germline, CDR1 is MNHNS, CDR2 SASEGT. The CDR3 has 15 residues. The sequencing input was blood. The receptor comes from a person between 18 and 75 years old in good health. The V call is TRBV6-1, the J call TRBJ2-6; no definite D call. Here the CDR3 reads CASSEHGSGANVLTF. CDR3 sequence (DNA): TGTGCCAGCAGTGAGCACGGTTCCGGGGCCAACGTCCTGACTTTC.